This TCR beta chain was found in a study of T cells in Graves' hyperthyroidism and ophthalmopathy. Broader study findings: Blood also carried most thyroid clonotypes expanded above 0.001.

The patients, who ranged from 18 to 65 in age, presented with newly diagnosed hyperthyroidism lasting under 2 months. Diagnosis rested on symptoms, serum thyroxine and TRAb, thyroid ultrasound, and orbital computed tomography. On this clonotype: The antigen is undetermined. At one end the junction does not follow the germline gene, possibly because of a read error.

Amplified regions were TCR beta CDR3 sequences from RNA transcripts. HTBI primers drove first-round RT-PCR of the TCR CDR3. A single record per CDR3 protein comes from TCRdb applying MiXCR to the multiplex PCR reads. The table includes about 340,000 distinct CDR3 sequences, 18% detected once. This CDR3 has 13 residues. Germline CDR1 SGDLS, CDR2 YYNGEE. The chain has TRBV9 and TRBJ1-1; D is ambiguous. Sample: blood. The receptor was isolated from a woman in her fifties or sixties with Graves' hyperthyroidism. The CDR3 reads CAGSVVWNTEAFF. CDR3 DNA: TGTGCCGGCAGCGTAGTTTGGAACACTGAAGCTTTCTTT.